The present T cell receptor (beta chain) was sequenced within a study of T cell repertoires in aging, cancer and after chemotherapy. Across the whole study: Pre- and post-chemotherapy samples were paired from glioblastoma patients treated with temozolomide-based therapy. The full dataset contained approximately 9.6 million TCR reads.

The CDR3 is made up of 14 amino acids. The template was genomic DNA from peripheral blood, not RNA. A mixed TRB-A/B primer pool amplified rearranged TRB by multiplex touch-down PCR. From the multiplex PCR reads, TCRdb called clonotypes with MiXCR, one entry per CDR3 protein. The profile covers around 550 distinct CDR3 sequences, with just under 20% appearing a single time and around 68% taken by the ten largest. The chain uses TRBV21-1 and TRBJ2-7; the table's D call TRBD1 went unverified against the DNA. TRBV21-1 is annotated as a pseudogene. The specimen sequenced was blood. The source is a human donor with a solid tumor. This CDR3 reads CASSTRDRGSEQYV. As DNA, the CDR3 is TGTGCCAGCAGCACCCGGGACAGGGGCTCCGAGCAGTACGTC.